The TCR beta chain described here comes from a study of cytomegalovirus exposure and HLA in healthy donors. Study outcomes and limitations: For most TCR beta V segments, an earlier analysis put the productive rate at about 90% or about 30% of the time. A later analysis found TCR association rates differed by HLA locus, highest for DRB1 and lowest for HLA-C. Sequencing depth roughly uniform across donors was assumed in presence/absence analyses.

Those who donated were healthy bone marrow donors. On this clone: Its antigen is unknown.

It was with 60 Vbeta and 13 Jbeta primers that the PCR ran. Clones were sequenced by immunoSEQ multiplex PCR, and TCRdb holds only the in-frame ones, with some missing. The sample holds more than 70,000 clones, roughly 70% seen once. The CDR3 runs to 18 residues. Per germline, CDR1 LNHDA and CDR2 SQIVND (reference sequence). V shed 6 bases and J 0 bases; nucleotides not matched to a gene: 10. The J gene is TRBJ2-3, the V gene TRBV19, with 12 bases identical to TRBD2. The sequencing sample was made of PBMCs. This clonotype was obtained from a man between 35 and 55 years old in good health and CMV-seronegative. CDR3: CASSLRTSGALSTDTQYF. For the CDR3, the DNA is TGTGCCAGTAGCTTGAGGACTAGCGGGGCACTGAGCACAGATACGCAGTATTTT.